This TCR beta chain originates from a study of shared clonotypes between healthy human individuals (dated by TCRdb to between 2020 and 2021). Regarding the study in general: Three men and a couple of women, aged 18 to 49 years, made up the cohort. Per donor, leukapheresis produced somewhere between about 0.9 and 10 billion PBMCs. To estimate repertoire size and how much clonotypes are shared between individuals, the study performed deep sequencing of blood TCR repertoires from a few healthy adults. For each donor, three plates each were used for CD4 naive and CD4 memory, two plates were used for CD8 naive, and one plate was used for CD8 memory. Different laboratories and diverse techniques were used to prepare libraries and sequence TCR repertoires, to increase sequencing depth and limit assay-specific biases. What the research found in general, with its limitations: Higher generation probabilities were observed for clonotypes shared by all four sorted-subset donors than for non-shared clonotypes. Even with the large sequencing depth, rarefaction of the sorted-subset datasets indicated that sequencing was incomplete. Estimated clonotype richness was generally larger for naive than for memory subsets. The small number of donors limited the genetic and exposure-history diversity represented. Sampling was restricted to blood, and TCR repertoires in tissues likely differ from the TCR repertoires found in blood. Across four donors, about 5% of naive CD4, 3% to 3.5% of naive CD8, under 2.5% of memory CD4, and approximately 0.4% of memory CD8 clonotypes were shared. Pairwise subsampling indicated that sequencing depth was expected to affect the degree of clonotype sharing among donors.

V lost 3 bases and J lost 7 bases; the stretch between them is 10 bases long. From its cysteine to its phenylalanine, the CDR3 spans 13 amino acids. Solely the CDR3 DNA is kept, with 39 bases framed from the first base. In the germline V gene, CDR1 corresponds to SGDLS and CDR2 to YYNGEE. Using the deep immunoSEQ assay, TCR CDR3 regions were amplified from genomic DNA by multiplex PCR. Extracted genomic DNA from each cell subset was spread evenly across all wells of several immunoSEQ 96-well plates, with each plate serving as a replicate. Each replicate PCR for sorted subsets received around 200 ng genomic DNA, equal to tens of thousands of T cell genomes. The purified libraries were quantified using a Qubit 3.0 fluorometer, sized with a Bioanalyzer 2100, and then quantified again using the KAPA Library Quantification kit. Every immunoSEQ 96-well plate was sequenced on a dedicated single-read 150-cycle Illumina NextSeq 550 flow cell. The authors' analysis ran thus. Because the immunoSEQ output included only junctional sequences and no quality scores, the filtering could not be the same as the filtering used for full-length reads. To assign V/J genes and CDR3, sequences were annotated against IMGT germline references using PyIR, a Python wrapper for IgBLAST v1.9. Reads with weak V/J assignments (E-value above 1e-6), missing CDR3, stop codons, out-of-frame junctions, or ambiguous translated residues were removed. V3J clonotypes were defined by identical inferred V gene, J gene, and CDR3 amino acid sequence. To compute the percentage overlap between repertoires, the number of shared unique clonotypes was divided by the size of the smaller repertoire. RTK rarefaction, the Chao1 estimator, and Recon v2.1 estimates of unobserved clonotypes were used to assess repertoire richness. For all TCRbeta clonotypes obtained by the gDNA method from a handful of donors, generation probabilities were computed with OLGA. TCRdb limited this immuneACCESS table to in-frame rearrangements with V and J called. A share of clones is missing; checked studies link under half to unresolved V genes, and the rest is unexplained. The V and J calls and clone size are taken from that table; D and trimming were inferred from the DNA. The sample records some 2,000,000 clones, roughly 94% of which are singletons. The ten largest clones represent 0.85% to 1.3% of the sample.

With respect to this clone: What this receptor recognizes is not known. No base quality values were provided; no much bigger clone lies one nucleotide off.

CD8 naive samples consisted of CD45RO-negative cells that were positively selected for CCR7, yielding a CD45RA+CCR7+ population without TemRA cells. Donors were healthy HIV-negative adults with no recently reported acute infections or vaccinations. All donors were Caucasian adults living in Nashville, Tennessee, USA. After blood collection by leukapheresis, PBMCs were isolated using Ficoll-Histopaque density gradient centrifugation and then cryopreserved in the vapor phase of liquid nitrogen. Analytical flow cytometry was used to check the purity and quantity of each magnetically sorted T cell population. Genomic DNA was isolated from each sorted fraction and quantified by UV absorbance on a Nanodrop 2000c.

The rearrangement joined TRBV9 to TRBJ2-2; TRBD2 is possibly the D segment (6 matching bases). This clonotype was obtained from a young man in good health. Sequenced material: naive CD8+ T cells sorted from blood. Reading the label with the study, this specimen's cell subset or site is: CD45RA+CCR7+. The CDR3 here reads CASSDGGGGELFF. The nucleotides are TGTGCCAGCAGCGACGGGGGAGGCGGGGAGCTGTTTTTT.